This record looks at one TCR beta chain sequence and its context. The length of the CDR3 is 14 residues. V gave up 5 bases and J gave up 7 bases; unmatched junction bases: 4. The germline CDR1 and CDR2 sequences are MNHEY and SVGAGI. Sequenced by immunoSEQ multiplex PCR; TCRdb stores in-frame clones only, minus some. The profile shows 2 million to 2.5 million clones, around 95% of them singletons. This sample is part of a study of shared clonotypes between healthy human individuals. Overall study: CD4 naive cells filled three plates per donor, CD4 memory three, CD8 naive two and CD8 memory one.

Sequenced sample: naive CD4+ T cells sorted from blood. Subset: CD45RA+ positively selected. The TCR comes from a man between 18 and 35 years old in good health. V and J are TRBV6-5 and TRBJ2-1, with 11 bases that match TRBD1. The CDR3 is CASSKDRGPNEQFF. The CDR3 region has the DNA TGTGCCAGCAGTAAGGACAGGGGGCCAAATGAGCAGTTCTTC.